The 11 T cell receptor beta chains below come from one sample, sequenced in a study of T-cell reconstitution after alpha-beta-depleted transplantation in children. The TCRbeta library incorporated unique molecular identifiers. TCRdb re-analysed the PCR reads in MiXCR, keeping a single row per CDR3 protein. This sample has under 100,000 distinct CDR3 sequences, with roughly a sixth found just once. The material sequenced was PBMCs, mostly from graft donor cells, taken 180 days after TCRalphabeta/CD19-depleted stem cell transplant. Receptors originate from a male patient between 2 and 15 years old who had a stem cell transplant for acute lymphoblastic leukemia, so the T cells may come from the graft donor.

Here the CDR3 DNA reads TGTGCCAGCAGCTCCAAGGGGACAGGGGGTGAAAAACTGTTTTTT. Its protein is CASSSKGTGGEKLFF. V is TRBV7-8 and J is TRBJ1-4, with 11 bases aligning to TRBD1. This CDR3 is 15 amino acids long. The V gene's germline CDR1 is SGHVS and CDR2 FQNEAQ. The junction had 5 bases not matched to a gene; V was cut back by 4 bases and J by 7 bases.

J is TRBJ2-3 and V is TRBV20-1, with 8 bases matching TRBD2. This CDR3 is built from 14 residues. Germline lookup yields CDR1 DFQATT and CDR2 SNEGSKA (reference sequence). V was clipped by 4 bases and J by 4 bases; unmatched bases: 7. The CDR3 loop is CSAKTTSGSDTQYF. CDR3 bases: TGCAGTGCTAAGACAACTAGCGGATCAGATACGCAGTATTTT.

This clonotype was seen at least ten times. V usage is TRBV29-1 and J usage is TRBJ1-1; the match to TRBD1 covers 8 bases. The CDR3 is 14 residues long. J lost 4 bases, V lost 5 bases, and 9 bases had no gene match. Germline lookup yields CDR1 SQVTM and CDR2 ANQGSEA. The CDR3 coding sequence is TGCAGCGTTTCCCTGACAGGGGAGGGCACTGAAGCTTTCTTT. Its protein product is CSVSLTGEGTEAFF.

In this sample, this clonotype turned up a few times. This rearrangement joins TRBV18 to TRBJ2-3; the D is unclear. CDR3 size: 15 residues. Germline V gives CDR1 KGHSH, CDR2 LQKENI. Trimming took 2 bases from V and 0 from J, leaving 9 bases between them. The CDR3 loop reads CASSPLTKSTDTQYF. CDR3 nucleotides: TGTGCCAGCTCACCATTGACAAAGAGCACAGATACGCAGTATTTT.

The chain employs TRBV20-1 and TRBJ2-7; D may be TRBD1 (5 bases). V was shortened by 4 bases and J by 0 bases, with 10 bases between the two germline ends. CDR1 is DFQATT, CDR2 SNEGSKA, per germline (reference sequence). CDR3 length equals 13 residues. CDR3 DNA: TGCAGTGCTACTCATGACAGCTCCTACGAGCAGTACTTC. Translation gives CSATHDSSYEQYF.

This clonotype has only a few counts. V and J are TRBV7-9 and TRBJ2-7; either TRBD1 or TRBD2 may supply D (5 bases each). The germline V gene has CDR1 SEHNR and CDR2 FQNEAQ (reference sequence). V lost 1 base to trimming and J lost 9 bases, with 10 bases between them. The CDR3 consists of 12 residues. CDR3 sequence: CASSLGDGAQYF. CDR3 in DNA: TGTGCCAGCAGCTTAGGGGACGGGGCGCAGTACTTC.

CDR3 in amino acids: CASSLRQGGSTEAFF. The CDR3, as DNA: TGTGCCAGCAGCCTCCGACAGGGAGGCAGCACTGAAGCTTTCTTT. The rearrangement links TRBV7-9 to TRBJ1-1; TRBD1 matches 7 bases. The CDR3 sequence is 15 residues long. V gave up 5 bases and J gave up 4 bases; unmatched junction bases: 10. The germline gives CDR1 SEHNR, CDR2 FQNEAQ (reference sequence).

The CDR3 reads CASSWRPNTGELFF. In nucleotides, the CDR3 is TGTGCCAGCAGTTGGCGGCCAAACACCGGGGAGCTGTTTTTT. The J gene is TRBJ2-2, the V gene TRBV6-2 or TRBV6-3, with D hard to call. The CDR3 is 14 amino acids. V lost 4 bases to trimming and J lost 2 bases, with 8 bases between them. Germline values: CDR1 MNHEY, CDR2 SVGEGT.

In this sample, this clonotype turned up a few times. The chain is built from TRBV19 and TRBJ1-4; no clear D gene. The V and J ends lost 8 bases and 7 bases respectively, with 11 bases between them. CDR1 and CDR2 from the germline V gene are LNHDA and SQIVND (reference sequence). CDR3 length: 12 amino acids. The CDR3 bases are TGTGCCAGTCGGGCCGCGTCTGAAAAACTGTTTTTT. Translated, it gives CASRAASEKLFF.

The chain has TRBV7-6 and TRBJ2-5; tentatively, D is TRBD2 (6 bases). V lost 0 bases and J 5 bases, leaving 10 bases between the germline ends. Germline assignment: CDR1 SGHVS and CDR2 FNYEAQ. The CDR3 has 14 amino acids. CDR3 DNA sequence: TGTGCCAGCAGCTTAGCGCCTAGCGTTGAGACCCAGTACTTC. Amino acid sequence: CASSLAPSVETQYF.

This clonotype was detected ten times or more. The chain uses TRBV6-5 and TRBJ2-2; possible D gene TRBD2, 5 bases. This CDR3 contains 13 residues. Trimming pared 1 base from V and 9 bases from J, leaving 9 bases between. Germline loops: CDR1 MNHEY, CDR2 SVGAGI. CDR3 bases: TGTGCCAGCAGTTACTTTTCGGGATGGGAGCTGTTTTTT. This sequence encodes CASSYFSGWELFF.